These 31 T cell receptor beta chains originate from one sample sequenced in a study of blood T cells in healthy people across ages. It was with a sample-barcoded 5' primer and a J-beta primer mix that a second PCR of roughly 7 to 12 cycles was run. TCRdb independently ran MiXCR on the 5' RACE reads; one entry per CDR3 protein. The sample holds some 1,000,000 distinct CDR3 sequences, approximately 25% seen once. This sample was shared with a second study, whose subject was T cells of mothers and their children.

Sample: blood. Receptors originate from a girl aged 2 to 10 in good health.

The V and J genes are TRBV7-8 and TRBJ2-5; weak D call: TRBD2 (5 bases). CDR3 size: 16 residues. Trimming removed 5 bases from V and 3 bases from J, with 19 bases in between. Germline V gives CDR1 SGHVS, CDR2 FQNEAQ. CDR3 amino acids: CASSPRLSGGEETQYF. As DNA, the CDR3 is TGTGCCAGCAGCCCGCGACTATCAGGTGGTGAAGAGACCCAGTACTTC.

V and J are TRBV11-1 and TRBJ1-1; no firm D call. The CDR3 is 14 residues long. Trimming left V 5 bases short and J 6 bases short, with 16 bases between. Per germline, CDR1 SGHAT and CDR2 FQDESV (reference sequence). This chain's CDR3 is CASSPSGSISEAFF. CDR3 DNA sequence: TGTGCCAGCAGCCCCTCGGGGTCGATATCTGAAGCTTTCTTT.

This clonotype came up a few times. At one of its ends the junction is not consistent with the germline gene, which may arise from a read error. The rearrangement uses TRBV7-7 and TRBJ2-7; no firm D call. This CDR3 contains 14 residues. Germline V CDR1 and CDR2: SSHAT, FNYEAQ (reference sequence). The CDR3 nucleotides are TGTGCTAGCAGCTTGACGGAGTCCGGTTACGAGCAGTACTTC. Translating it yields CASSLTESGYEQYF.

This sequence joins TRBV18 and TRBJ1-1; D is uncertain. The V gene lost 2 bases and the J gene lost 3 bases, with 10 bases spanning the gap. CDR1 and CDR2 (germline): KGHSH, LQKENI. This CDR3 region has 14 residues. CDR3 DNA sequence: TGTGCCAGCTCACCAGTCATTCGGGACACTGAAGCTTTCTTT. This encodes CASSPVIRDTEAFF.

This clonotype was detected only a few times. CDR3 amino acids: CASSSGERGWETQYF. CDR3 DNA: TGTGCCAGCAGCTCCGGTGAGAGGGGGTGGGAGACCCAGTACTTC. V is TRBV7-2 and J is TRBJ2-5, with D tentatively TRBD1 (6 bases). CDR3 length: 15 residues. Germline values: CDR1 SGHTA, CDR2 FQGNSA. The V end was cut by 4 bases, the J end by 5 bases, with 17 bases between.

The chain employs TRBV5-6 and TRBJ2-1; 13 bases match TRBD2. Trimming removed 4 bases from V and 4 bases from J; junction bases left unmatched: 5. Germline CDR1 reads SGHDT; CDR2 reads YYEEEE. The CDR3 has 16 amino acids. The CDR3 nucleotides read TGTGCCAGCAGCCCGGAACTAGCGGGGGGGTACAATGAGCAGTTCTTC. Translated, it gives CASSPELAGGYNEQFF.

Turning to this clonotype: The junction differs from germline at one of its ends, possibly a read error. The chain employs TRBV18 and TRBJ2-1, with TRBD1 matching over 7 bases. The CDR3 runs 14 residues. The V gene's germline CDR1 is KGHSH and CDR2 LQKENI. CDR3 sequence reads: CASSPPQDRLFKYF. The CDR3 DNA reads TGTGCCAGCTCACCACCCCAGGACAGGCTCTTCAAGTACTTC. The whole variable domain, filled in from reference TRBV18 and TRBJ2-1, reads NAGVMQNPRHLVRRRGQEARLRCSPMKGHSHVYWYRQLPEEGLKFMVYLQKENIIDESGMPKERFSAEFPKEGPSILRIQQVVRGDSAAYFCASSPPQDRLFKYFGPGTRLTVL.

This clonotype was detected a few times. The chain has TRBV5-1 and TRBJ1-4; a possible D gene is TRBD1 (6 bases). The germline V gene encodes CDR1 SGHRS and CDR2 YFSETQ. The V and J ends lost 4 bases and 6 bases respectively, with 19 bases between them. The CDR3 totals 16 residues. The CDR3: CASSPGRGTGDEKLFF. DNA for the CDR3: TGCGCCAGCAGCCCCGGTAGGGGGACCGGAGATGAAAAACTGTTTTTT.

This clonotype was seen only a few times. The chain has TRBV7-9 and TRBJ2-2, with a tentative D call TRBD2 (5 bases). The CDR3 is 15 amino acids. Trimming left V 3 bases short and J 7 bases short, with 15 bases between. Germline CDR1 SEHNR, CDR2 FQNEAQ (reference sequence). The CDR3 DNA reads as TGTGCCAGCAGCTTCGCGGGCAGGAGAGGCGGGGAGCTGTTTTTT. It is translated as CASSFAGRRGGELFF. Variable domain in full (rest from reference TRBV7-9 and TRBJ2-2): DTGVSQNPRHKITKRGQNVTFRCDPISEHNRLYWYRQTLGQGPEFLTYFQNEAQLEKSRLLSDRFSAERPKGSFSTLEIQRTEQGDSAMYLCASSFAGRRGGELFFGEGSRLTVL.

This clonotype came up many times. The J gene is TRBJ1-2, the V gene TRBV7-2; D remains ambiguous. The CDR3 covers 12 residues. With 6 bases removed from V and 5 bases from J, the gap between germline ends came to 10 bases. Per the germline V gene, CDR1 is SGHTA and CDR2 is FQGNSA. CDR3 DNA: TGTGCCAGCAGGCTCAACCAGTATGGCTACACCTTC. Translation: CASRLNQYGYTF.

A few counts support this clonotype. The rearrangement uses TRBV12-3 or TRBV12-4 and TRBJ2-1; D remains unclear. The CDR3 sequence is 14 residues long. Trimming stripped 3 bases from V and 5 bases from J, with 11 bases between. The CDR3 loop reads CASSFGQNNNEQFF. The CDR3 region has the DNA TGTGCCAGCAGTTTCGGCCAGAATAACAATGAGCAGTTCTTC.

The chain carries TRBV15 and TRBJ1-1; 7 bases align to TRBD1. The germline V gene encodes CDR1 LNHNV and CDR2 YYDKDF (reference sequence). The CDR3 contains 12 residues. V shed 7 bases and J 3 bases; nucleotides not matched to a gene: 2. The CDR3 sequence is CATNTGDTEAFF. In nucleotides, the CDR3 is TGTGCCACCAACACAGGGGACACTGAAGCTTTCTTT. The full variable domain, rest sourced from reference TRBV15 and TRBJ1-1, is DAMVIQNPRYQVTQFGKPVTLSCSQTLNHNVMYWYQQKSSQAPKLLFHYYDKDFNNEADTPDNFQSRRPNTSFCFLDIRSPGLGDTAMYLCATNTGDTEAFFGQGTRLTVV.

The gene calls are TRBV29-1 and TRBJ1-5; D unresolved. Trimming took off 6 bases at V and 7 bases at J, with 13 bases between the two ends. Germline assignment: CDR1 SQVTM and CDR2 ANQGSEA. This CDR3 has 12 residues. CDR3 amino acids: CSVRTPGQPQHF. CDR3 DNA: TGCAGCGTCCGCACGCCGGGGCAGCCCCAGCATTTT.

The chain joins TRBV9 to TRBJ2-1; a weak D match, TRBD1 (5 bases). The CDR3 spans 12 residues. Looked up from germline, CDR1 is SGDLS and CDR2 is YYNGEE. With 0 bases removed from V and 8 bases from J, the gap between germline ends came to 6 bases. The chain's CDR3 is CASSVEGYEQFF. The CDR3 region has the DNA TGTGCCAGCAGCGTAGAGGGGTATGAGCAGTTCTTC.

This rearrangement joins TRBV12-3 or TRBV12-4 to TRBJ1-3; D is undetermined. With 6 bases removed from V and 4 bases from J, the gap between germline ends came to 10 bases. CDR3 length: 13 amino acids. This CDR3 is CASRIQRGNTIYF. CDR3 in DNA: TGTGCCAGCAGAATTCAACGGGGAAACACCATATATTTT.

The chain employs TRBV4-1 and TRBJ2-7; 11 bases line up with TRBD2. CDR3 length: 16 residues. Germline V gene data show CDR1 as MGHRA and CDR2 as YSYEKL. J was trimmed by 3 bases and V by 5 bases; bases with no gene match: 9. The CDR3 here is CASSTRSGTSGYEQYF. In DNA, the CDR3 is TGCGCCAGCAGCACCCGAAGCGGGACTAGCGGCTACGAGCAGTACTTC.

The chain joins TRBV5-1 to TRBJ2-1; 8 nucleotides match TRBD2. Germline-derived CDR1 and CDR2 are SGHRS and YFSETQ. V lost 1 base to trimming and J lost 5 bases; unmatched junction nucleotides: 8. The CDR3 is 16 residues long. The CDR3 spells CASSLPSLAANNEQFF. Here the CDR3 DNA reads TGCGCCAGCAGCTTGCCCTCACTAGCGGCCAACAATGAGCAGTTCTTC. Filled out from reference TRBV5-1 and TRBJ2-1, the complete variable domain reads KAGVTQTPRYLIKTRGQQVTLSCSPISGHRSVSWYQQTPGQGLQFLFEYFSETQRNKGNFPGRFSGRQFSNSRSEMNVSTLELGDSALYLCASSLPSLAANNEQFFGPGTRLTVL.

The chain's CDR3 is CASSPRLKNRGHTEAFF. CDR3 sequence (DNA): TGTGCCAGCAGTCCCCGCTTAAAAAACAGGGGGCACACTGAAGCTTTCTTT. V gene TRBV12-3 or TRBV12-4 combines with J gene TRBJ1-1; 9 bases match TRBD1. V lost 5 bases, J lost 3 bases, and 13 bases stayed unmatched. The CDR3 totals 17 residues.

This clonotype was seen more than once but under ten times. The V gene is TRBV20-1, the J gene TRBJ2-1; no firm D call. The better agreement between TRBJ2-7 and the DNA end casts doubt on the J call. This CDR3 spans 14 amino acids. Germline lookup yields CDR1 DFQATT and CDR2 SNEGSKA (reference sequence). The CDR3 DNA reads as TGCAGTGCTCCTCTAGGAGCTCTTATGGGCGAGCAGTACTTC. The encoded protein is CSAPLGALMGEQYF.

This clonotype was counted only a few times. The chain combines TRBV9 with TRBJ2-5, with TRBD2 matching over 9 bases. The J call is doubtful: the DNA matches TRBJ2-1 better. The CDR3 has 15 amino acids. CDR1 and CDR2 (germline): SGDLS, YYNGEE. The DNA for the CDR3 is TGTGCCAGCAGCGACGGCGGGAGGGCCGTGGATGAGCAGTTCTTC. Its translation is CASSDGGRAVDEQFF.

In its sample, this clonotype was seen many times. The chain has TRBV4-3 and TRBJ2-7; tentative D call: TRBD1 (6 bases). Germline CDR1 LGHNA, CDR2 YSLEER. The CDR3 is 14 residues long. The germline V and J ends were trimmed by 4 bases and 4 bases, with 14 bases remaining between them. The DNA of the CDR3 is TGCGCCAGCAGCCTCGGGCAGGGGAATTACGAGCAGTACTTC. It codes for CASSLGQGNYEQYF.

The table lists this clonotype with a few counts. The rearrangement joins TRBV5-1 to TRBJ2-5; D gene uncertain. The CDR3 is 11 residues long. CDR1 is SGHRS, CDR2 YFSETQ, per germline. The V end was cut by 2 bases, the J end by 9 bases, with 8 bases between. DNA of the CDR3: TGCGCCAGCAGCTTCAAAGGAGCCCAGTACTTC. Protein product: CASSFKGAQYF.

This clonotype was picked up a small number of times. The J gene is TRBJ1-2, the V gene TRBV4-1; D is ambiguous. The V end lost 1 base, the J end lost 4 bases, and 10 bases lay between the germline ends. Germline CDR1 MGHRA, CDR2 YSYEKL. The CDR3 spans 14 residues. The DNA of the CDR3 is TGCGCCAGCAGCCAAGTTGGCGCTTTCTATGGCTACACCTTC. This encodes CASSQVGAFYGYTF.

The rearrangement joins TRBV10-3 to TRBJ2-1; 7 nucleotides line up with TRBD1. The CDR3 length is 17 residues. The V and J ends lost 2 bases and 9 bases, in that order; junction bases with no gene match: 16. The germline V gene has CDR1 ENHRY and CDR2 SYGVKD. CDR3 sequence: CAISETETGRNEGEQFF. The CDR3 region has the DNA TGTGCCATCAGTGAGACCGAGACAGGGAGAAACGAAGGTGAGCAGTTCTTC.

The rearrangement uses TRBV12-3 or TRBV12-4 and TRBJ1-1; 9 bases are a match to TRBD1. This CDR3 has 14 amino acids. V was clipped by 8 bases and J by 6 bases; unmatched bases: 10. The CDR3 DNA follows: TGTGCCAGCCGCCTGACAGGGGGTCCCGCTGAAGCTTTCTTT. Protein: CASRLTGGPAEAFF.

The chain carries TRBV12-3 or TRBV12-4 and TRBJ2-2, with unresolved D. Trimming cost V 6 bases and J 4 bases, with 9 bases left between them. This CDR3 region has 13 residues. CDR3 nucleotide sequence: TGTGCCAGCAGACCTATTACCACCGGGGAGCTGTTTTTT. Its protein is CASRPITTGELFF.

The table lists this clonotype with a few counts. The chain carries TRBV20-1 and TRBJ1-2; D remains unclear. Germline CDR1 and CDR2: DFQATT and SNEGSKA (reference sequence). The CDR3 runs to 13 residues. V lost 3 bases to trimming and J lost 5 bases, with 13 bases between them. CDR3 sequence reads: CSASWQDGYGYTF. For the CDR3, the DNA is TGCAGTGCTAGTTGGCAGGATGGGTATGGCTACACCTTC.

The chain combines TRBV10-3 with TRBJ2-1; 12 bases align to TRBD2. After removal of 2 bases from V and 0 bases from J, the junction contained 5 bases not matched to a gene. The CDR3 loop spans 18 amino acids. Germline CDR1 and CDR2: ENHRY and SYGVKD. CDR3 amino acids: CAISEVLAGGGSYNEQFF. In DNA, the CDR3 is TGTGCCATCAGTGAGGTACTAGCGGGGGGCGGCTCCTACAATGAGCAGTTCTTC.

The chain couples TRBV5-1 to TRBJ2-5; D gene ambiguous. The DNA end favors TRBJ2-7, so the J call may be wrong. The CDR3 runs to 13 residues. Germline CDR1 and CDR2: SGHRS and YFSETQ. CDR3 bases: TGCGCCAGCAGTTCGGACGGATTATACGAGCAGTACTTC. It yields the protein CASSSDGLYEQYF.

CDR3 DNA: TGTGCCAGCAGTGAACAGGGGTCCTCCTACAATGAGCAGTTCTTC. This gives the protein CASSEQGSSYNEQFF. The chain uses TRBV2 and TRBJ2-1, with D possibly being TRBD1 (6 bases). V was pared by 2 bases and J by 0 bases, with 8 bases between. CDR3 length equals 15 residues. Germline V gene lookup returns CDR1 SNHLY and CDR2 FYNNEI.

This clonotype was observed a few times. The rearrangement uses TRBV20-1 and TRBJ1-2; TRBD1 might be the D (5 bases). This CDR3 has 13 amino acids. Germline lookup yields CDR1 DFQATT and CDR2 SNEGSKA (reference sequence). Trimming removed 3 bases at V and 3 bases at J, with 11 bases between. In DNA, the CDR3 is TGCAGTGCTAGCATATGGGGGGACTATGGCTACACCTTC. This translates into CSASIWGDYGYTF.